This TCR beta chain was sequenced in a study of technical replicates of blood from a handful of donors. This clone was recorded only once. Generated by immunoSEQ multiplex PCR, the TCRdb table keeps only in-frame clones and is missing some. The sample carries approximately 73,000 clones, roughly 93% recorded once. CDR1 and CDR2 from the germline V gene are KGHSH and LQKENI. CDR3 size: 14 residues. V lost 4 bases to trimming and J lost 6 bases; unmatched junction nucleotides: 4. The source of this sequence is a human donor in good health. V and J are TRBV18 and TRBJ1-4; 8 bases line up with TRBD1. The sequencing sample was made of T cells isolated from PBMCs. The DNA of the CDR3 is TGTGCCAGCTCACTAAAGACAGGGGATGAAAAACTGTTTTTT. Its translation: CASSLKTGDEKLFF.